These 13 T cell receptor beta chains originate from one sample sequenced in a study of blood T cell repertoires in COVID-19. Here immunoSEQ multiplex PCR was the method, and the copy in TCRdb shows in-frame clones only, minus some. The data hold 85,000 to 120,000 clones, with 80% to 90% observed a single time. The material sequenced was peripheral blood. These receptors all come from a man aged 40-49 years with active or convalescent COVID-19.

The chain employs TRBV5-1 and TRBJ2-5; D gene uncertain. Germline-derived CDR1 and CDR2 are SGHRS and YFSETQ. V lost 5 bases to trimming and J lost 5 bases, with 16 bases between them. CDR3 length: 14 amino acids. The CDR3 is CASRYEVVVETQYF. The CDR3 nucleotides are TGCGCCAGCAGGTATGAGGTGGTTGTCGAGACCCAGTACTTC.

The chain is built from TRBV7-2 and TRBJ2-7, with 11 positions matching TRBD2. The V and J ends lost 2 bases and 4 bases, in that order; junction bases with no gene match: 1. CDR1 is SGHTA and CDR2 is FQGNSA in the germline V gene. The CDR3 runs 14 residues. The CDR3, as DNA: TGTGCCAGCAGCTTACTAGCGGGGGGTTACGAGCAGTACTTC. Its protein product is CASSLLAGGYEQYF.

The chain combines TRBV11-2 with TRBJ1-4; D gene ambiguous. The germline V and J ends were trimmed by 3 bases and 8 bases, with 7 bases remaining between them. CDR1 and CDR2 (germline): SGHAT, FQNNGV. This CDR3 has 12 residues. In DNA form, the CDR3 reads TGTGCCAGCAGCTTTACAGTCGAAAAACTGTTTTTT. Amino acids: CASSFTVEKLFF. Complete variable domain (other parts from reference TRBV11-2 and TRBJ1-4): EAGVAQSPRYKIIEKRQSVAFWCNPISGHATLYWYQQILGQGPKLLIQFQNNGVVDDSQLPKDRFSAERLKGVDSTLKIQPAKLEDSAVYLCASSFTVEKLFFGSGTQLSVL.

This clone was seen a few times. V gene TRBV12-3 or TRBV12-4 combines with J gene TRBJ1-2, with 8 bases aligning to TRBD1. Trimming took 3 bases from V and 7 from J; bases not matched to a gene: 4. The length of the CDR3 is 13 residues. The CDR3 reads CASSLTGAGGYTF. CDR3 bases: TGTGCCAGCAGTTTGACAGGGGCGGGTGGCTACACCTTC.

This clone appeared once. The rearrangement uses TRBV25-1 and TRBJ1-5; 9 nucleotides match TRBD1. Germline V gene lookup returns CDR1 MGHDK and CDR2 SYGVNS. This CDR3 has 13 amino acids. The J segment lost 4 bases and the V segment lost 6 bases, leaving 1 base of the junction unmatched. The CDR3 region is CASRGTGNQPQHF. DNA of the CDR3: TGTGCCAGCAGAGGGACAGGGAATCAGCCCCAGCATTTT.

The chain joins TRBV2 to TRBJ1-4; no definite D call. Trimming pared 6 bases from V and 4 bases from J, leaving 9 bases between. This CDR3 comprises 13 residues. Germline assignment: CDR1 SNHLY and CDR2 FYNNEI. The CDR3 region has the DNA TGTGCCAGCAGCCTGGACTTTAATGAAAAACTGTTTTTT. It encodes CASSLDFNEKLFF.

The gene calls are TRBV30 and TRBJ2-7, with TRBD1 matching 7 bases. Germline V gene lookup returns CDR1 GTSNPN and CDR2 SVGIG (reference sequence). Germline trimming cut 5 bases from V and 2 bases from J; bases unmatched to any gene: 9. This CDR3 spans 14 amino acids. Here the CDR3 DNA reads TGTGCCTGGGGGGACAGCCAGAAAGCCTACGAGCAGTACTTC. It specifies CAWGDSQKAYEQYF.

V gene TRBV6-5 combines with J gene TRBJ1-1; D uncertain. The CDR3 is 11 amino acids. Trimming shortened V by 7 bases and J by 11 bases, and 14 bases separated the two germline ends. Looked up from germline, CDR1 is MNHEY and CDR2 is SVGAGI. This CDR3 is CASTPGDSAFF. CDR3 coding DNA: TGTGCCAGCACCCCGGGTGATTCGGCTTTCTTT.

The chain employs TRBV6-4 and TRBJ2-7; D may be TRBD2 (5 bases). Germline V gene lookup returns CDR1 MRHNA and CDR2 SNTAGT. The V end was cut by 6 bases, the J end by 6 bases, with 15 bases between. The CDR3 sequence is 13 residues long. Here the CDR3 reads CASSLEAGLEQYF. The CDR3 DNA sequence: TGTGCCAGCAGCCTGGAGGCAGGACTCGAGCAGTACTTC.

V and J are TRBV7-9 and TRBJ1-5; 7 bases are shared with TRBD1. With 5 bases clipped from V and 2 bases from J, the junction kept 3 bases outside the gene matches. This CDR3 is 14 amino acids long. CDR1 is SEHNR and CDR2 is FQNEAQ in the germline V gene (reference sequence). CDR3 bases: TGTGCCAGCAGCCCCAGGGGGGGCAATCAGCCCCAGCATTTT. This sequence encodes CASSPRGGNQPQHF.

The rearrangement uses TRBV7-2 and TRBJ2-7; 7 positions agree with TRBD1. J was trimmed by 0 bases and V by 5 bases; bases with no gene match: 4. Germline loops: CDR1 SGHTA, CDR2 FQGNSA. The CDR3 is 14 residues long. Here the CDR3 DNA reads TGTGCCAGCAGCGTGACAGGGAGCTCCTACGAGCAGTACTTC. This gives the protein CASSVTGSSYEQYF.

About this clone: The same CDR3 also results from other DNA sequences found in this sample. This chain uses TRBV19 with TRBJ1-5; 7 bases match TRBD1. CDR3 size: 13 residues. Germline V gene data show CDR1 as LNHDA and CDR2 as SQIVND (reference sequence). V shed 4 bases and J 4 bases; nucleotides not matched to a gene: 1. CDR3 DNA sequence: TGTGCCAGTAGTAGGGACAGAAATCAGCCCCAGCATTTT. Its translation is CASSRDRNQPQHF.

V and J are TRBV6-2 or TRBV6-3 and TRBJ2-1; 9 nucleotides agree with TRBD1. This CDR3 spans 12 amino acids. Germline CDR1 MNHEY, CDR2 SVGEGT. Trimming took 2 bases from V and 15 from J; bases not matched to a gene: 5. The CDR3 DNA reads as TGTGCCAGCAGTTACGCGGGACAGGGAAGGTTCTTC. Translated: CASSYAGQGRFF.